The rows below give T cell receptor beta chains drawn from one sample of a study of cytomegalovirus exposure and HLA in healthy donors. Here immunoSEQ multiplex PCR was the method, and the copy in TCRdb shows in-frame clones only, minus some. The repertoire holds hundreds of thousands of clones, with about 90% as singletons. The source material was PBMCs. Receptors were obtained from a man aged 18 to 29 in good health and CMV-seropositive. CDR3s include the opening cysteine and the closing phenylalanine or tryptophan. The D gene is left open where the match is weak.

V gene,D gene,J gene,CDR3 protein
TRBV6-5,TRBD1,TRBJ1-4,CASKGTGWNEKLFF
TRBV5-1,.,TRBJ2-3,CASTMGGKDDTQYF
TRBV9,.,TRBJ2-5,CASSVATGPQETQYF
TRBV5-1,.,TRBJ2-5,CASAGFMGPEETQYF
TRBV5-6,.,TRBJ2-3,CASRRLGMQGSTDTQYF
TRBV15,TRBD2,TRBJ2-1,CATARLGGRDEQFF
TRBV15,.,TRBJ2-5,CATSSRIRETQYF
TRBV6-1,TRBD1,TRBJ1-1,CASSEVGQGIAFF
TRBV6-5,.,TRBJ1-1,CASSYFRGGTEAFF
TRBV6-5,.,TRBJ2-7,CASSYSSSGSYEQYF